This is a list of T cell receptor beta chains from one sample in a study of early stage breast cancer tumors. Only in-frame clones appear in the TCRdb table, and some are missing; sequencing was by immunoSEQ multiplex PCR. The sample contains around 28,000 clones, less than 85% of which appear only once. The specimen sequenced was blood. The receptors were gathered from a person between 60 and 69 years old with breast cancer. CDR3s include the opening cysteine and the closing phenylalanine or tryptophan. A D gene is named only where the DNA matches it firmly. The size entry is marked missing in some rows and otherwise reads once, few, many or a size class.

>-|TRBV16|TRBJ1-2|once
TGTGCCAGCAGCCAAAACAGGGCTGGGGGCTACACCTTC
CASSQNRAGGYTF
>-|TRBV7-8|TRBJ2-2|once
TGTGCCAGCAGCCCTCGTAGCGGAACCGGGAACACCGGGGAGCTGTTTTTT
CASSPRSGTGNTGELFF
>TRBD2|TRBV27|TRBJ2-3|-
TGTGCCAGCAGTTTTGGCGGGAGAACAGATACGCAGTATTTT
CASSFGGRTDTQYF
>TRBD2|TRBV5-6|TRBJ2-1|-
TGTGCCAGCAGCTCAACGGGGGGCGGGAGGGTATACAATGAGCAGTTCTTC
CASSSTGGGRVYNEQFF
>-|TRBV9|TRBJ2-1|-
TGTGCCAGCAGCGTTCAGGGTCCCAATGAGCAGTTCTTC
CASSVQGPNEQFF
>-|TRBV7-2|TRBJ1-1|-
TGTGCCAGCAGCTTAGCGCTGGGGCTGAACACTGAAGCTTTCTTT
CASSLALGLNTEAFF
>TRBD2|TRBV9|TRBJ2-7|-
TGTGCCAGCAGCTATAGCGGGAGGGCCTACGAGCAGTACTTC
CASSYSGRAYEQYF
>-|TRBV2|TRBJ2-7|-
TGTGCCAGCAACCCTATGGGGGGGGGCGCACTCTCCTACGAGCAGTACTTC
CASNPMGGGALSYEQYF
>TRBD1|TRBV6-6|TRBJ2-1|-
TGTGCCAGCAGTTACCCGACAGGGGAGCAGTTCTTC
CASSYPTGEQFF
>TRBD2|TRBV7-2|TRBJ2-1|-
TGTGCCAGCAGCCCGACTAGCGGGAAGCACAATGAGCAGTTCTTC
CASSPTSGKHNEQFF
>-|TRBV6-1|TRBJ1-4|few
TGTGCCAGCAGTGAACCAATTATGACAGGCAATAATGAAAAACTGTTTTTT
CASSEPIMTGNNEKLFF
>TRBD1|TRBV18|TRBJ2-2|-
TGTGCCAGCTCACCACCGGGACAGGGCACCGGGGAGCTGTTTTTT
CASSPPGQGTGELFF
>TRBD1|TRBV4-3|TRBJ2-5|once
TGCGCCAGCAGCCAAGGGGTACAGGGGGTGACCCAGTACTTC
CASSQGVQGVTQYF
>TRBD2|TRBV10-1|TRBJ2-7|-
TGCGCCAGCAGCCGACTAGCGGGAGTACCTGACGAGCAGTACTTC
CASSRLAGVPDEQYF
>-|TRBV28|TRBJ1-4|-
TGTGCCAGCAGTTTAACTTGGGAAAAACTGTTTTTT
CASSLTWEKLFF
>-|TRBV6-1|TRBJ1-5|-
TGTGCCAGCAGTCCGATACTTAGCAATCAGCCCCAGCATTTT
CASSPILSNQPQHF
>TRBD1|TRBV19|TRBJ1-1|-
TGTGCCAGTACCCAGACAGGGCAGAGGGCTTTCTTT
CASTQTGQRAFF
>TRBD1|TRBV30|TRBJ1-3|-
TGTGCCTGGAGGGGGGCAGGGGGCTCTGGAAACACCATATATTTT
CAWRGAGGSGNTIYF
>-|TRBV5-6|TRBJ2-2|-
TGTGCCAGCAGCTTGTCGGCAGGGTTGGCCACCGGGGAGCTGTTTTTT
CASSLSAGLATGELFF
>-|TRBV14|TRBJ2-7|-
TGTGCCAGCAGCCCCTTCGGAGGGGCGAGGGGCGAGCAGTACTTC
CASSPFGGARGEQYF
>TRBD2|TRBV6-4|TRBJ2-1|-
TGTGCCAGCAGTCGGACTAGCGGGTACAATGAGCAGTTCTTC
CASSRTSGYNEQFF
>-|TRBV28|TRBJ1-6|-
TGTGTCGCAAAATCCCAGGGGCCCTCTGGGTCACCCCTCCACTTT
CVAKSQGPSGSPLHF
>TRBD2|TRBV6-5|TRBJ2-7|-
TGTGCCAGCACTAGCGGGAGCTCCTACGAGCAGTACTTC
CASTSGSSYEQYF
>TRBD1|TRBV18|TRBJ1-1|-
TGTGCCAGCTCACCTGGAACAGGGGGCATAGCTGAAGCTTTCTTT
CASSPGTGGIAEAFF
>-|TRBV12-1|TRBJ2-7|once
TGTGCCAGCATTCCCCCTGGGGGGGAACCCTACGAGCAGTACTTC
CASIPPGGEPYEQYF
>TRBD2|TRBV5-1|TRBJ2-2|few
TGCGCCAGCAGCTTGACGGCTAGCGGGAGCACCGGGGAGCTGTTTTTT
CASSLTASGSTGELFF
>-|TRBV11-1|TRBJ2-5|-
TGTGCCAGCAGCTTAACCGAAGGAGGGTCCCAAGAGACCCAGTACTTC
CASSLTEGGSQETQYF
>-|TRBV9|TRBJ1-1|-
TGTGCCAGCAGCGTAGGAGGGATTGGGGAAACTGAAGCTTTCTTT
CASSVGGIGETEAFF
>TRBD1|TRBV5-4|TRBJ1-1|few
TGTGCCAGCAGCCCCGATCCCGGACAGGAGAACACTGAAGCTTTCTTT
CASSPDPGQENTEAFF
>-|TRBV18|TRBJ2-7|few
TGTGCCAGCTCACCACCCCTCGACAACCCCTCCTACGAGCAGTACTTC
CASSPPLDNPSYEQYF
>-|TRBV19|TRBJ1-5|-
TGTGCCAGTAGTATAGACGGACAACAGCCCCAGCATTTT
CASSIDGQQPQHF
>-|TRBV18|TRBJ2-5|once
TGTGCCAGCTCACCTGAACGAGGGGTTGCTACAGGGAGTTCGGGAGAGACCCAGTACTTC
CASSPERGVATGSSGETQYF
>TRBD2|TRBV30|TRBJ2-7|-
TGTGCCTGGGGGACTAGCGGATACGAGCAGTACTTC
CAWGTSGYEQYF
>-|TRBV4-1|TRBJ2-7|-
TGCGCCAGCAGCCCTAAGACAGGTGGCTCTTACGAGCAGTACTTC
CASSPKTGGSYEQYF
>TRBD2|TRBV19|TRBJ2-1|-
TGTGCCAGTACCCGGGGACTAGCGGGGGGAAATGAGCAGTTCTTC
CASTRGLAGGNEQFF
>-|TRBV9|TRBJ2-2|-
TGTGCCAGCAGCGTCTCCCCACAGAGCACCGGGGAGCTGTTTTTT
CASSVSPQSTGELFF
>-|TRBV10-3|TRBJ2-7|-
TGTGCCATCAGTGAAAATTGGGAAACTAGCGAGCAGTACTTC
CAISENWETSEQYF
>-|TRBV28|TRBJ1-5|few
TGTGCCAGCAGTTTAGGAGGTAGCAATCAGCCCCAGCATTTT
CASSLGGSNQPQHF
>-|TRBV5-6|TRBJ1-5|-
TGTGCCAGCAGCTCTCAGGGGACTAGCAATCAGCCCCAGCATTTT
CASSSQGTSNQPQHF
>TRBD2|TRBV18|TRBJ2-7|-
TGTGCCAGCTCACCTACGACGGGGGGACCCTCCTACGAGCAGTACTTC
CASSPTTGGPSYEQYF
>-|TRBV18|TRBJ1-4|-
TGTGCCAGCTCACCTCCTTCCGGGAGGAATGAAAAACTGTTTTTT
CASSPPSGRNEKLFF
>TRBD2|TRBV2|TRBJ2-7|-
TGTGCCAGCAGGTCTACTAGCGGGAGTAGCAACGAGCAGTACTTC
CASRSTSGSSNEQYF
>TRBD1|TRBV7-3|TRBJ1-1|few
TGTGCCAGCAGCCTACAGGGGGGGAACACTGAAGCTTTCTTT
CASSLQGGNTEAFF